These 7 T cell receptor beta chains were all obtained from the same sample, sequenced in a study of Ad26.COV2.S vaccination and SARS-CoV-2 variants. Produced via immunoSEQ multiplex PCR; TCRdb's table is partial and in-frame only. In the table there are about 680,000 clones, roughly 90% of which are singletons. Indicated treatment: some 19 received Ad26.COV2.S at low or high dose, single or two shots; about 5 received placebo; per-sample allocation not given. Each sample was drawn 63 days after the first injection (of vaccine or placebo). The material was peripheral blood, obtained in a trial of Ad26.COV2.S vaccine versus placebo. Receptor source: a person between 18 and 59 years old who received the Ad26.COV2.S COVID-19 vaccine or a placebo.

As regards this clone: Other DNA sequences in the sample encode the same CDR3. The chain employs TRBV18 and TRBJ1-5; 8 bases line up with TRBD1. With V trimmed by 3 bases and J by 3 bases, 4 bases remained unmatched. Germline CDR1 reads KGHSH; CDR2 reads LQKENI. The length of the CDR3 is 15 residues. The CDR3 region has the DNA TGTGCCAGCTCACCGGGGACAGGAAACAATCAGCCCCAGCATTTT. It is translated as CASSPGTGNNQPQHF.

This chain connects TRBV29-1 to TRBJ2-1; 9 bases align to TRBD2. Germline V gives CDR1 SQVTM, CDR2 ANQGSEA. V lost 7 bases, J lost 2 bases, and 15 bases stayed unmatched. The CDR3 is 17 residues long. The CDR3, as DNA: TGCAGCGCTACGGACGTAGCGGGGGCCATTACCTACAATGAGCAGTTCTTC. Translating gives CSATDVAGAITYNEQFF.

The chain carries TRBV27 and TRBJ1-2, with D possibly being TRBD1 (5 bases). Germline V gene data show CDR1 as MNHEY and CDR2 as SMNVEV (reference sequence). V lost 2 bases and J lost 1, with 17 bases in between. The CDR3 has 17 residues. CDR3 region: CASSLAGRGLGNYGYTF. The CDR3 region has the DNA TGTGCCAGCAGTTTAGCAGGGCGGGGGTTGGGTAACTATGGCTACACCTTC.

The gene calls are TRBV27 and TRBJ1-1; 11 nucleotides agree with TRBD1. V shed 8 bases and J 5 bases; nucleotides not matched to a gene: 1. The CDR3 has 12 amino acids. The germline V gene has CDR1 MNHEY and CDR2 SMNVEV (reference sequence). The CDR3 region has the DNA TGTGCCAGCGGACAGGGGGCTACTGAAGCTTTCTTT. It encodes CASGQGATEAFF.

The genes are TRBV19 and TRBJ2-7; TRBD1 agrees at 7 bases. Trimming took 4 bases from V and 5 from J; bases not matched to a gene: 11. CDR1 is LNHDA, CDR2 SQIVND, per germline (reference sequence). The CDR3 extends over 15 amino acids. Here the CDR3 DNA reads TGTGCCAGTAGTACCTACAGGGGAATTATCGACGAGCAGTACTTC. It specifies CASSTYRGIIDEQYF. The full variable domain, with the rest looked up from reference TRBV19 and TRBJ2-7, is DGGITQSPKYLFRKEGQNVTLSCEQNLNHDAMYWYRQDPGQGLRLIYYSQIVNDFQKGDIAEGYSVSREKKESFPLTVTSAQKNPTAFYLCASSTYRGIIDEQYFGPGTRLTVT.

This chain connects TRBV6-6 to TRBJ2-4; D is ambiguous. V lost 2 bases and J lost 2, with 13 bases in between. CDR1 is MNHNY, CDR2 SVGAGI, per germline (reference sequence). The CDR3 sequence is 16 residues long. This chain's CDR3 is CASSYGVGQPKNIQYF. The DNA of the CDR3 is TGTGCCAGCAGTTACGGGGTTGGGCAGCCCAAAAACATTCAGTACTTC.

This clone was seen only once. The CDR3 loop is CASSLAGTGWNEQFF. The CDR3, as DNA: TGTGCCAGCAGCTTAGCAGGAACAGGGTGGAATGAGCAGTTCTTC. The chain is built from TRBV7-2 and TRBJ2-1; D is possibly TRBD1 (6 bases). Germline lookup yields CDR1 SGHTA and CDR2 FQGNSA. The length of the CDR3 is 15 residues. The germline V and J ends were trimmed by 0 bases and 7 bases, with 13 bases remaining between them.